This entry lists 15 T cell receptor delta chains sequenced from one sample in a study of Vδ1+ human thymocytes. Sequences come from RNA converted to cDNA by reverse transcription. Pooled V-gene forward primers with one constant-region reverse primer generated the CDR3 amplicons by multiplex PCR. TCRdb re-called the multiplex PCR reads using CATT. Among roughly 76,000 delta-chain clones listed, approximately 37% were seen once. Antigens of these TCRs are unknown. Study-level findings and limits: Highly polyclonal TRG and TRD repertoires with Gaussian CDR3 length distributions appeared in thymus.

The specimen sequenced was Vdelta1+ gamma-delta thymocytes from the thymus. Subset denoted: FACS-sorted CD3+ TCRalphabeta- TCRVdelta1+ TCRVdelta2- thymocytes. These receptors were obtained from a boy younger than two who had congenital heart surgery.

This clone was seen only a few times. The chain has TRDV2 and TRDJ1, with D perhaps TRDD3 (6 bases). V dropped 7 bases and J dropped 1 base, with 21 bases sitting between them. Germline assignment: CDR1 GEAIGNYY and CDR2 EKD. The CDR3 runs to 16 residues. CDR3: CACGYWAHGGTDKLIF. The CDR3 DNA reads as TGTGCCTGCGGATACTGGGCCCACGGGGGCACCGATAAACTCATCTTT.

The chain joins TRDV1 to TRDJ1; 8 nucleotides match TRDD3. The CDR3 sequence is 19 residues long. The V and J ends lost 3 bases and 2 bases, in that order; junction bases with no gene match: 17. Germline CDR1 TSWWSYY, CDR2 QGS. CDR3 sequence (DNA): TGTGCTCTTGGGGACTCACTGGGGGCCCCTTTGGGAATTACCGATAAACTCATCTTT. This encodes CALGDSLGAPLGITDKLIF.

This clone has just one count. This rearrangement joins TRDV1 to TRDJ2; 12 bases agree with TRDD3. Trimming took 0 bases from V and 0 from J; bases not matched to a gene: 14. The germline V gene has CDR1 TSWWSYY and CDR2 QGS. CDR3 length: 22 amino acids. The CDR3 spells CALGELPSLGDTVLALTAQLFF. CDR3 sequence (DNA): TGTGCTCTTGGGGAACTGCCTTCCCTGGGGGATACGGTCCTAGCTTTGACAGCACAACTCTTCTTT.

The V and J genes are TRDV1 and TRDJ1, with 7 bases that match TRDD2. The CDR3 consists of 21 residues. Germline CDR1 and CDR2: TSWWSYY and QGS. After removal of 1 base from V and 0 bases from J, the junction contained 20 bases not matched to a gene. The CDR3 DNA follows: TGTGCTCTTGGGGAACCGAACCGGGCTCTTCCTATCCCAACGTACACCGATAAACTCATCTTT. Protein product: CALGEPNRALPIPTYTDKLIF.

This clone showed up just a few times. This chain links TRDV1 with TRDJ1, with 8 bases that match TRDD3. With 2 bases clipped from V and 0 bases from J, the junction kept 29 bases outside the gene matches. The germline V gene encodes CDR1 TSWWSYY and CDR2 QGS. This CDR3 is 24 amino acids long. CDR3 nucleotides: TGTGCTCTTGGGGAAAAGGGCGAGGGCTTCCCCCTTTACTGGGGGGACCCTTACACCGATAAACTCATCTTT. Encoded protein: CALGEKGEGFPLYWGDPYTDKLIF.

The V gene is TRDV1, the J gene TRDJ1; no reliable D call. V was shortened by 7 bases and J by 0 bases, with 27 bases between the two germline ends. Germline values: CDR1 TSWWSYY, CDR2 QGS. This CDR3 has 19 residues. CDR3 nucleotides: TGTGCTCTTGCTACCCAACTCCATACTACCGAAGAGAACACCGATAAACTCATCTTT. The encoded protein is CALATQLHTTEENTDKLIF.

This clone turned up a few times. The V gene is TRDV1, the J gene TRDJ1; D is unresolved. In germline, CDR1 is TSWWSYY, CDR2 QGS. This CDR3 region has 17 residues. Trimming cost V 2 bases and J 0 bases, with 16 bases left between them. CDR3 bases: TGTGCTCTTGGGGAAACAAGACCCCACCCGTACACCGATAAACTCATCTTT. Translated: CALGETRPHPYTDKLIF.

Details on this clone: At one end, the junction sequence differs from germline, possibly due to a read error. The chain couples TRDV1 to TRDJ1; D possibly corresponds to TRDD2 (7 bases). Germline CDR1 reads TSWWSYY; CDR2 reads QGS. This CDR3 is 19 amino acids long. The CDR3 DNA reads as TGCTCTGGGGAACCCTTTCATCTTTCCTACCCTCACTGGACCGATAAACTCATCTTT. Its translation: CSGEPFHLSYPHWTDKLIF.

The chain has TRDV1 and TRDJ1; D may be TRDD3 (6 bases). Germline V gene data show CDR1 as TSWWSYY and CDR2 as QGS. Trimming removed 5 bases from V and 0 bases from J, with 34 bases in between. The CDR3 runs 22 residues. CDR3: CALGLRGPCWGGDLLYTDKLIF. The CDR3 region has the DNA TGTGCTCTTGGGTTAAGGGGCCCTTGCTGGGGCGGGGATCTATTGTACACCGATAAACTCATCTTT.

The chain joins TRDV1 to TRDJ1; D may match TRDD2 or TRDD3 (5 bases each). The CDR3 contains 17 residues. Looked up from germline, CDR1 is TSWWSYY and CDR2 is QGS. Trimming took 4 bases from V and 5 from J, leaving 23 bases between them. This CDR3 is CALGVTFSGALGDKLIF. In DNA, the CDR3 is TGTGCTCTTGGGGTTACCTTCAGCGGGGCCTTGGGGGATAAACTCATCTTT.

The rearrangement uses TRDV1 and TRDJ1; the D gene is possibly TRDD2 (5 bases). Deletions cut 5 bases from V and 4 bases from J, with 20 bases between. CDR3 length: 16 amino acids. The germline CDR1 and CDR2 sequences are TSWWSYY and QGS. As DNA, the CDR3 is TGTGCTCTTGGGACTCCATTCTTCCGACTTCGCGATAAACTCATCTTT. It specifies CALGTPFFRLRDKLIF.

V gene TRDV1 combines with J gene TRDJ1, with TRDD2 as a possible D gene (6 bases). Germline assignment: CDR1 TSWWSYY and CDR2 QGS. The CDR3 sequence is 14 residues long. V lost 4 bases and J lost 11, with 20 bases in between. Here the CDR3 reads CALGASAPFPSLIF. CDR3 sequence (DNA): TGTGCTCTTGGGGCCTCAGCGCCCTTCCCCTCTCTCATCTTT.

The J gene is TRDJ1, the V gene TRDV1, with 12 bases lining up with TRDD3. The CDR3 is 21 residues long. J was trimmed by 1 base and V by 2 bases; bases with no gene match: 17. Germline CDR1 and CDR2: TSWWSYY and QGS. The CDR3 is CALGESKMGTGGYPFTDKLIF. As DNA, the CDR3 is TGTGCTCTTGGGGAAAGCAAAATGGGTACTGGGGGATACCCCTTCACCGATAAACTCATCTTT.

This clone was counted only a few times. This chain uses TRDV2 with TRDJ1; D not resolved. Germline CDR1 is GEAIGNYY and CDR2 is EKD. Trimming pared 5 bases from V and 3 bases from J, leaving 12 bases between. This CDR3 is built from 13 residues. Here the CDR3 DNA reads TGTGCCTGTGCCCTGCTCGCAGCCGATAAACTCATCTTT. Its protein product is CACALLAADKLIF.

This clone was picked up one time. The V call is TRDV1, the J call TRDJ1; 12 bases agree with TRDD3. This CDR3 has 18 amino acids. Germline CDR1 TSWWSYY, CDR2 QGS. With 4 bases clipped from V and 3 bases from J, the junction kept 12 bases outside the gene matches. CDR3 in DNA: TGTGCTCTTGGGGGCCCCGCCTTTGCTGGGGGATACGCCGATAAACTCATCTTT. It yields the protein CALGGPAFAGGYADKLIF.